These 23 T cell receptor beta chains were sequenced from one sample in a study of T-cell reconstitution after alpha-beta-depleted transplantation in children. Unique molecular identifiers were incorporated into the prepared TCRbeta library. One entry per CDR3 protein, called by TCRdb with MiXCR from the PCR reads. The data hold about 340,000 distinct CDR3 sequences, with 10% observed a single time. Here the sequenced sample was PBMCs from the stem cell graft donor, taken from the stem cell graft. The receptors derive from a human donor who donated a stem cell graft to a child with acute lymphoblastic leukemia.

This chain joins TRBV20-1 and TRBJ2-3; D call uncertain. This CDR3 spans 11 amino acids. CDR1 and CDR2 (germline): DFQATT, SNEGSKA (reference sequence). V gave up 5 bases and J gave up 7 bases, with 10 bases separating them. In DNA, the CDR3 is TGCAGTGCTCAGGAATTTTATACGCAGTATTTT. Its protein is CSAQEFYTQYF.

This clonotype appeared a single time. The chain combines TRBV7-8 with TRBJ2-1; 7 bases fit TRBD2. The CDR3 runs to 15 residues. The germline V gene has CDR1 SGHVS and CDR2 FQNEAQ. Trimming at V came to 3 bases and at J to 6 bases, leaving 8 bases not matched to a gene. The CDR3 DNA follows: TGTGCCAGCAGCTTCGGGGGAGGGATGTGCAATGAGCAGTTCTTC. As protein: CASSFGGGMCNEQFF.

The gene calls are TRBV12-3 or TRBV12-4 and TRBJ2-1, with D possibly being TRBD1 or TRBD2 (6 bases each). The CDR3 covers 19 residues. Trimming took off 3 bases at V and 8 bases at J, with 29 bases between the two ends. DNA for the CDR3: TGTGCCAGCAGTTTCTCCCGCGATCGGACAGCGGGTCCAACGGATGAGCAGTTCTTC. The encoded protein is CASSFSRDRTAGPTDEQFF.

The chain couples TRBV6-5 to TRBJ1-3; D call uncertain. Germline CDR1 is MNHEY and CDR2 is SVGAGI. The germline V and J ends were trimmed by 0 bases and 0 bases, with 9 bases remaining between them. This CDR3 contains 16 residues. For the CDR3, the DNA is TGTGCCAGCAGTTACTCGGGCCGAACCTCTGGAAACACCATATATTTT. Translated, it gives CASSYSGRTSGNTIYF.

This sequence joins TRBV29-1 and TRBJ2-3; D is possibly TRBD1 (8 bases). Germline loops: CDR1 SQVTM, CDR2 ANQGSEA. Trimming removed 6 bases at V and 4 bases at J, with 29 bases between. This CDR3 comprises 18 residues. The CDR3 DNA sequence: TGCAGCGTAGCAACCTTCCTACAGGGGGTCCGGGAGGCAGATACGCAGTATTTT. Translated, it gives CSVATFLQGVREADTQYF.

This clonotype appeared many times. This chain uses TRBV5-6 with TRBJ2-7, with TRBD1 matching 8 bases. The germline V gene has CDR1 SGHDT and CDR2 YYEEEE. This CDR3 comprises 14 residues. The ends lost 4 bases at V and 8 bases at J; junction bases unmatched: 11. For the CDR3, the DNA is TGTGCCAGCAGCCCCTCACGGACAGGGTCTAAGCAGTACTTC. This gives the protein CASSPSRTGSKQYF. Complete variable domain (other parts from reference TRBV5-6 and TRBJ2-7): DAGVTQSPTHLIKTRGQQVTLRCSPKSGHDTVSWYQQALGQGPQFIFQYYEEEERQRGNFPDRFSGHQFPNYSSELNVNALLLGDSALYLCASSPSRTGSKQYFGPGTRLTVT.

The chain employs TRBV24-1 and TRBJ2-2; D gene uncertain. CDR1 and CDR2 (germline): KGHDR, SFDVKD. The germline V and J ends were trimmed by 5 bases and 4 bases, with 10 bases remaining between them. This CDR3 spans 14 amino acids. The CDR3 loop is CATSGKLSTGELFF. As DNA, the CDR3 is TGTGCCACCAGTGGTAAACTGAGCACCGGGGAGCTGTTTTTT.

This clonotype showed up just once. The chain carries TRBV5-5 and TRBJ2-7; no firm D call. V gave up 4 bases and J gave up 0 bases, with 8 bases separating them. CDR3 length equals 13 residues. Per the germline V gene, CDR1 is SGHKS and CDR2 is YYEKEE (reference sequence). The CDR3 region is CASSTRPSYEQYF. The CDR3 bases are TGTGCCAGCAGCACTCGTCCCTCCTACGAGCAGTACTTC.

This chain links TRBV5-1 with TRBJ2-7; 10 bases agree with TRBD2. The V gene's germline CDR1 is SGHRS and CDR2 YFSETQ. The CDR3 is 14 residues long. The ends lost 5 bases at V and 1 base at J; junction bases unmatched: 3. The CDR3 loop is CASRGTSASYEQYF. DNA of the CDR3: TGCGCCAGCAGGGGGACTAGCGCGTCCTACGAGCAGTACTTC.

This clonotype came up a few times. The chain couples TRBV5-6 to TRBJ2-7; 7 bases map to TRBD1. Looked up from germline, CDR1 is SGHDT and CDR2 is YYEEEE. This CDR3 contains 17 residues. V lost 6 bases to trimming and J lost 7 bases; unmatched junction nucleotides: 22. The CDR3 nucleotides read TGTGCCAGCACGCGACAGGGAAGGGCCCCAAAGATACGGGAGCAGTACTTC. It encodes CASTRQGRAPKIREQYF. The whole variable domain, filled in from reference TRBV5-6 and TRBJ2-7, reads DAGVTQSPTHLIKTRGQQVTLRCSPKSGHDTVSWYQQALGQGPQFIFQYYEEEERQRGNFPDRFSGHQFPNYSSELNVNALLLGDSALYLCASTRQGRAPKIREQYFGPGTRLTVT.

This clonotype appeared a few times. The rearrangement links TRBV20-1 to TRBJ2-5, with 8 positions matching TRBD1. The germline V gene encodes CDR1 DFQATT and CDR2 SNEGSKA (reference sequence). V trimming: 4 bases; J trimming: 1 base; junction bases outside the gene matches: 5. The CDR3 covers 14 residues. In nucleotides, the CDR3 is TGCAGTGCTAACGGACAGGGACGCCAAGAGACCCAGTACTTC. It specifies CSANGQGRQETQYF.

The chain links TRBV5-1 to TRBJ2-5; D remains ambiguous. Trimming removed 2 bases from V and 5 bases from J, with 13 bases in between. Germline-derived CDR1 and CDR2 are SGHRS and YFSETQ. There are 14 residues in the CDR3. The CDR3 here is CASSFQWVGETQYF. CDR3 DNA: TGCGCCAGCAGCTTTCAATGGGTTGGGGAGACCCAGTACTTC.

The V gene is TRBV27, the J gene TRBJ1-1; D not certain. V lost 8 bases to trimming and J lost 5 bases, with 18 bases between them. The CDR3 is 14 amino acids. The germline V gene has CDR1 MNHEY and CDR2 SMNVEV (reference sequence). CDR3 amino acids: CASRPGVGGTEAFF. CDR3 bases: TGTGCCAGCCGTCCCGGGGTGGGAGGAACTGAAGCTTTCTTT.

This clonotype has just a few counts. The chain uses TRBV18 and TRBJ2-7; 10 bases map to TRBD2. The CDR3 extends over 16 amino acids. V dropped 6 bases and J dropped 0; count of bases not matched to a gene: 8. Germline loops: CDR1 KGHSH, CDR2 LQKENI. The CDR3 sequence: CASSPPSSGSSYEQYF. The CDR3 DNA reads as TGTGCCAGCTCGCCCCCTTCTAGCGGGAGCTCCTACGAGCAGTACTTC.

This chain uses TRBV12-3 or TRBV12-4 with TRBJ2-7, with a possible D match to TRBD1 (5 bases). The CDR3 totals 12 residues. V lost 6 bases to trimming and J lost 4 bases, with 10 bases between them. CDR3 amino acids: CASRSQGYEQYF. The CDR3, as DNA: TGTGCCAGCAGGTCTCAGGGATACGAGCAGTACTTC.

This clonotype was counted at least ten times. V is TRBV12-3 or TRBV12-4 and J is TRBJ2-3, with 13 bases matching TRBD2. The CDR3 loop spans 17 amino acids. V was clipped by 6 bases and J by 2 bases; unmatched bases: 8. CDR3 sequence reads: CASRAGLAGDPTDTQYF. DNA of the CDR3: TGTGCCAGCAGGGCCGGACTAGCGGGAGATCCCACAGATACGCAGTATTTT.

The table lists this clonotype with many counts. The J gene is TRBJ2-1, the V gene TRBV7-2; D ambiguous. The germline V gene has CDR1 SGHTA and CDR2 FQGNSA. V was trimmed by 1 base and J by 0 bases, leaving 13 bases between them. CDR3 length equals 17 residues. The DNA of the CDR3 is TGTGCCAGCAGCTTAGTAGGCTTGCGGAGCTCCTACAATGAGCAGTTCTTC. This encodes CASSLVGLRSSYNEQFF.

This clonotype appeared a few times. The rearrangement links TRBV12-3 or TRBV12-4 to TRBJ2-7; no clear D. Trimming stripped 3 bases from V and 3 bases from J, with 12 bases between. The CDR3 is 14 residues long. The CDR3 DNA is TGTGCCAGCAGTTTCAGGTCAAAGGACTACGAGCAGTACTTC. Protein: CASSFRSKDYEQYF.

The rearrangement uses TRBV5-1 and TRBJ2-3; TRBD2 agrees at 13 bases. V was clipped by 0 bases and J by 6 bases; unmatched bases: 7. CDR3 length: 17 amino acids. Germline values: CDR1 SGHRS, CDR2 YFSETQ. CDR3 nucleotides: TGCGCCAGCAGCTTGGGGGGACTAGCGGGAACGAGGGATACGCAGTATTTT. Translation: CASSLGGLAGTRDTQYF. The whole variable domain, remainder taken from reference TRBV5-1 and TRBJ2-3, is KAGVTQTPRYLIKTRGQQVTLSCSPISGHRSVSWYQQTPGQGLQFLFEYFSETQRNKGNFPGRFSGRQFSNSRSEMNVSTLELGDSALYLCASSLGGLAGTRDTQYFGPGTRLTVL.

This clonotype has a count of ten or more. The J gene is TRBJ2-7, the V gene TRBV6-1; TRBD1 matches 7 bases. The germline V gene encodes CDR1 MNHNS and CDR2 SASEGT. There are 15 residues in the CDR3. J gave up 0 bases and V 6 bases, and 8 bases lay outside the gene matches. The CDR3 nucleotides are TGTGCCAGCAGACCCTGGGGACAGAGCTCCTACGAGCAGTACTTC. It is translated as CASRPWGQSSYEQYF.

This clonotype was observed many times. V gene TRBV28 combines with J gene TRBJ2-7; a possible D gene is TRBD2 (5 bases). The CDR3 totals 12 residues. With 5 bases removed from V and 2 bases from J, the gap between germline ends came to 7 bases. Per the germline V gene, CDR1 is MDHEN and CDR2 is SYDVKM. CDR3 nucleotides: TGTGCCAGCAGTCGGGATACCTACGAGCAGTACTTC. It is translated as CASSRDTYEQYF.

The V gene is TRBV7-9, the J gene TRBJ2-5, with TRBD2 matching over 8 bases. This CDR3 is 16 amino acids long. Germline V CDR1 and CDR2: SEHNR, FQNEAQ (reference sequence). J was trimmed by 0 bases and V by 5 bases; bases with no gene match: 8. CDR3: CASSRPGLVYQETQYF. The CDR3 DNA follows: TGTGCCAGCAGCAGACCGGGACTAGTCTACCAAGAGACCCAGTACTTC.

At least ten counts were recorded for this clonotype. V and J are TRBV5-1 and TRBJ2-3; the match to TRBD1 covers 8 bases. V was clipped by 1 base and J by 1 base; unmatched bases: 2. The CDR3 is 15 residues long. Germline-derived CDR1 and CDR2 are SGHRS and YFSETQ. The CDR3 DNA follows: TGCGCCAGCAGCTTGACGACAGGGGGCACAGATACGCAGTATTTT. Amino acids: CASSLTTGGTDTQYF.